This T cell receptor beta chain was profiled in a study of CD8+ T cells in alopecia areata. This CDR3 has 14 residues. V was trimmed by 5 bases and J by 0 bases, leaving 8 bases between them. Germline values: CDR1 GTSNPN, CDR2 SVGIG (reference sequence). Alopecia areata patients had lesional scalp punch biopsies and peripheral blood taken from them. Overall study findings and caveats: Resident alphabeta T cells of normal skin are also sequenced in scalp samples.

To note about this clone: The antigen remains unidentified.

The sequencing template was cDNA reverse transcribed from extracted RNA. Assay used: immunoSEQ multiplex PCR; TCRdb lists only in-frame clones, some missing. The sample records 120,000 to 150,000 clones, approximately 87% being singletons. The chain combines TRBV30 with TRBJ2-6; D may match TRBD1 or TRBD2 (5 bases each). This clonotype was obtained from a human donor with alopecia areata. The sample in question was CD8+ T cells sorted from blood, obtained at week 0. The chain's CDR3 is CAWGGPSGANVLTF. CDR3 nucleotides: TGTGCCTGGGGGGGTCCCTCTGGGGCCAACGTCCTGACTTTC.